This T cell receptor (beta chain) was sequenced during a study of PD-1 blockade in classical Hodgkin lymphoma. Study results and limitations: Reports indicated that newly diagnosed patients had lower baseline TCR diversity than healthy donors did. Those achieving complete response showed baseline diversity like newly diagnosed patients.

Turning to this clone: The antigen is not known.

The table came from immunoSEQ multiplex PCR; TCRdb's copy has only in-frame clones and leaves some out. The sample includes some 100,000 clones, 93% of them seen just once. This CDR3 has 14 amino acids. Germline V gives CDR1 SGHRS, CDR2 YFSETQ. Trimming shortened V by 4 bases and J by 8 bases, and 15 bases separated the two germline ends. Indicated time point: cycle 4 day 1 (C4D1), after more than five weeks of nivolumab. Every patient was affected by relapse after autologous stem cell transplantation, while exposure to brentuximab vedotin was not uniform. Complete response, partial response or progressive disease constituted the best response categories observed.

This chain connects TRBV5-1 to TRBJ1-4; possibly TRBD1 for D (6 bases). The sequence derives from a human donor with classical Hodgkin lymphoma. This specimen was peripheral blood mononuclear cells (PBMCs), taken before the fourth cycle of nivolumab. CDR3 DNA: TGCGCCAGCAGCATCCCCCGAGGGGGGGAAAAACTGTTTTTT. It yields the protein CASSIPRGGEKLFF.